Shown below are 18 T cell receptor beta chains from a single sample sequenced in a study of CDR3 diversity in severe acne. One entry per CDR3 protein, called by TCRdb with MiXCR from the PCR reads. The sample shows 100,000 or so distinct CDR3 sequences, 51% of them seen only once. Sequenced sample: blood. The receptors come from a male donor with acne.

The rearrangement uses TRBV29-1 and TRBJ2-5; D tentatively fits TRBD1 or TRBD2 (5 bases each). There are 13 residues in the CDR3. Germline loops: CDR1 SQVTM, CDR2 ANQGSEA. Trimming shortened V by 6 bases and J by 5 bases, and 16 bases separated the two germline ends. The DNA for the CDR3 is TGCAGCGTAGTCACGGGGACCTATGAGACCCAGTACTTC. It yields the protein CSVVTGTYETQYF.

This clonotype was recorded many times. The V and J genes are TRBV19 and TRBJ2-4; D uncertain. Between the trimmed V and J ends, which lost 0 bases and 0 bases, there was a span of 3 bases. Looked up from germline, CDR1 is LNHDA and CDR2 is SQIVND (reference sequence). The CDR3 length is 14 residues. In DNA, the CDR3 is TGTGCCAGTAGTATAGAGCCAGCCAAAAACATTCAGTACTTC. As protein: CASSIEPAKNIQYF.

The DNA of the CDR3 is TGTGCCAGCAGCGGGAGGGCCCCCGCCCCTGAAGCTTTCTTT. This encodes CASSGRAPAPEAFF. The chain has TRBV2 and TRBJ1-1; D uncertain. The CDR3 covers 14 residues. From germline, CDR1 is SNHLY and CDR2 FYNNEI. The V gene lost 6 bases and the J gene lost 6 bases, with 17 bases spanning the gap.

For this clonotype: The conserved final phenylalanine or tryptophan is absent from the CDR3, which likely points to a read error. This chain links TRBV20-1 with TRBJ1-5; TRBD1 aligns across 8 bases. The CDR3 covers 14 residues. CDR1 and CDR2 from the germline V gene are DFQATT and SNEGSKA (reference sequence). Germline trimming cut 5 bases from V and 11 bases from J; bases unmatched to any gene: 14. The CDR3 here is CSAGATGDSKAQHL. The CDR3 nucleotides are TGCAGTGCTGGGGCGACAGGGGACAGCAAGGCCCAGCATCTA.

This chain uses TRBV7-3 with TRBJ2-5; unclear D gene. Trimming removed 2 bases from V and 3 bases from J, with 10 bases in between. CDR1 and CDR2 (germline): SGHTA, FQGTGA. The CDR3 is 14 residues long. CDR3 residues: CASSLGQKEETQYF. DNA for the CDR3: TGTGCCAGCAGCTTAGGCCAGAAGGAAGAGACCCAGTACTTC.

This sequence joins TRBV29-1 and TRBJ1-1; D is undetermined. Germline V gene data show CDR1 as SQVTM and CDR2 as ANQGSEA. The CDR3 totals 12 residues. V lost 0 bases and J 5 bases, leaving 7 bases between the germline ends. The CDR3 sequence is CSVEDRRTEAFF. DNA for the CDR3: TGCAGCGTTGAAGACAGGCGGACTGAAGCTTTCTTT.

In this sample, this clonotype is medium-sized. This chain uses TRBV20-1 with TRBJ1-1, with D perhaps TRBD1 (5 bases). The length of the CDR3 is 8 residues. Germline V gives CDR1 DFQATT, CDR2 SNEGSKA (reference sequence). The DNA of the CDR3 is TGCGGGGGAGACGGGGCTTTCTTT. Translation: CGGDGAFF.

This clonotype has ten or more counts. The rearrangement uses TRBV27 and TRBJ1-6; D is perhaps TRBD1 (5 bases). Germline CDR1 MNHEY, CDR2 SMNVEV (reference sequence). V was cut by 3 bases and J by 7 bases, with 16 bases left in between. This CDR3 region has 16 residues. CDR3 in DNA: TGTGCCAGCAGTTTTACTACCGGGACGGCCAATTCACCCCTCCACTTT. Translating gives CASSFTTGTANSPLHF.

V and J are TRBV20-1 and TRBJ2-7; D ambiguous. With 4 bases removed from V and 1 base from J, the gap between germline ends came to 14 bases. The germline CDR1 and CDR2 sequences are DFQATT and SNEGSKA (reference sequence). The CDR3 runs to 14 residues. The CDR3 loop reads CSATDAHMSYEQYF. DNA for the CDR3: TGCAGTGCTACGGACGCTCATATGTCCTACGAGCAGTACTTC.

About this clonotype itself: No conserved phenylalanine or tryptophan is present at the end of the CDR3, so a read error is the likely explanation. The rearrangement joins TRBV5-5 to TRBJ1-3; D call uncertain. The CDR3 has 16 amino acids. The V end lost 4 bases, the J end lost 0 bases, and 14 bases lay between the germline ends. Germline V gene sequence: CDR1 SGHKS, CDR2 YYEKEE (reference sequence). CDR3 sequence reads: CASSLEPTASGNTIYL. CDR3 nucleotide sequence: TGTGCCAGCAGCCTCGAACCGACGGCCTCTGGAAACACCATATATCTT.

About this clonotype itself: The conserved phenylalanine or tryptophan normally closing the CDR3 is absent here, so this likely arose from a read error. The rearrangement joins TRBV2 to TRBJ2-7; TRBD2 agrees at 9 bases. The ends lost 1 base at V and 7 bases at J; junction bases unmatched: 5. The germline V gene encodes CDR1 SNHLY and CDR2 FYNNEI. This CDR3 comprises 14 residues. CDR3: CASSEGAGGGEQYS. CDR3 DNA sequence: TGTGCCAGCAGTGAAGGGGCGGGAGGGGGGGAGCAGTACTCC.

The V and J genes are TRBV7-6 and TRBJ2-1; 13 bases agree with TRBD2. Germline values: CDR1 SGHVS, CDR2 FNYEAQ. The CDR3 totals 15 residues. V dropped 0 bases and J dropped 9; count of bases not matched to a gene: 2. The CDR3 sequence: CASSLAGLAGFEQFF. In nucleotides, the CDR3 is TGTGCCAGCAGCTTAGCGGGACTAGCGGGATTTGAGCAGTTCTTC.

Comment on this clonotype: One end of the junction is discordant with germline, which a read error may explain. The chain uses TRBV9 and TRBJ2-1, with D perhaps assigned TRBD1 or TRBD2 (5 bases each). Germline CDR1 SGDLS, CDR2 YYNGEE. The CDR3 runs to 14 residues. CDR3 DNA: TGTGCCGGCAGCCTCGGGACCAGCTACAATGAGCAGTTCTTC. Residues: CAGSLGTSYNEQFF.

This clonotype has at least ten counts. The rearrangement joins TRBV5-6 to TRBJ2-3, with 14 bases matching TRBD2. V dropped 5 bases and J dropped 3; count of bases not matched to a gene: 5. This CDR3 is 16 amino acids long. Germline-derived CDR1 and CDR2 are SGHDT and YYEEEE. The CDR3 region is CASSSRLAGGTDTQYF. The DNA for the CDR3 is TGTGCCAGCAGTTCCCGACTAGCGGGAGGGACAGATACGCAGTATTTT.

This clonotype showed up just a few times. The CDR3 reads CASSPPRGGPYEQYF. DNA for the CDR3: TGTGCCAGCTCTCCCCCCCGGGGTGGGCCTTACGAGCAGTACTTC. The rearrangement joins TRBV18 to TRBJ2-7, with a tentative D call TRBD2 (5 bases). This CDR3 comprises 15 residues. Germline V gene data show CDR1 as KGHSH and CDR2 as LQKENI. The V and J ends lost 6 bases and 4 bases respectively, with 19 bases between them.

The chain is built from TRBV15 and TRBJ2-5; no clear D. CDR3 length: 16 residues. Between the trimmed V and J ends, which lost 5 bases and 3 bases, there was a span of 19 bases. Looked up from germline, CDR1 is LNHNV and CDR2 is YYDKDF (reference sequence). CDR3 protein: CATSSPPSAGKETQYF. In nucleotides, the CDR3 is TGTGCCACCAGCTCACCACCTTCCGCAGGAAAAGAGACCCAGTACTTC.

To note about this clonotype: A much larger clone differs from this one at a single base, so this may be a read error. V and J are TRBV6-4 and TRBJ2-3; 7 bases are a match to TRBD2. CDR1 MRHNA and CDR2 SNTAGT come from the germline V gene. The J segment lost 8 bases and the V segment lost 4 bases, leaving 15 bases of the junction unmatched. This CDR3 has 16 residues. For the CDR3, the DNA is TGTGCCAGCAGTGTTAGTGGGACTACAGGCTCAGGTACGCAGTATTTT. Translating gives CASSVSGTTGSGTQYF.

The chain couples TRBV25-1 to TRBJ1-1, with D possibly being TRBD1 (5 bases). Germline loops: CDR1 MGHDK, CDR2 SYGVNS. Between the trimmed V and J ends, which lost 8 bases and 7 bases, there was a span of 17 bases. This CDR3 has 13 amino acids. The CDR3 bases are TGTGCCAGCGCCCCCGGGGCAGGCAGTGAAGCTTTCTTT. Translation: CASAPGAGSEAFF.